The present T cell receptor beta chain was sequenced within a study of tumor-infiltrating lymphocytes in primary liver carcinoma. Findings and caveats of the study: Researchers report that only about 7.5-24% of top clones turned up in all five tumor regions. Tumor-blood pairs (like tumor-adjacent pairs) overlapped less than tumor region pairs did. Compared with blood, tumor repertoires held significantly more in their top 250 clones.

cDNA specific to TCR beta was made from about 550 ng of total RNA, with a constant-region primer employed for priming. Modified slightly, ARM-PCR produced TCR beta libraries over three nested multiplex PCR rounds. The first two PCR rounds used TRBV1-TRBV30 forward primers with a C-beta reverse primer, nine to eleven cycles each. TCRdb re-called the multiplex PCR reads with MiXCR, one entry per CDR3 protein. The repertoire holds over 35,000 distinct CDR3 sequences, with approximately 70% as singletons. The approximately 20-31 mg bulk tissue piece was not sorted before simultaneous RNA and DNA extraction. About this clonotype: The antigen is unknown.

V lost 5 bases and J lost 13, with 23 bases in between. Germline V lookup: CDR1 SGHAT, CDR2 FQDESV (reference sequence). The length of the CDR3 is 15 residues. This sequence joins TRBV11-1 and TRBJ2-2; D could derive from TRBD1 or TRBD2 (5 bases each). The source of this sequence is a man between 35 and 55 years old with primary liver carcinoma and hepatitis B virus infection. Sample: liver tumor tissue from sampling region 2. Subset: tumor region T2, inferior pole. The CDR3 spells CASSHTGPFSEGLFF. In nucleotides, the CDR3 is TGTGCCAGCAGCCATACAGGACCTTTCTCCGAGGGGCTGTTTTTT.